Following are 5 T cell receptor beta chains from one sample sequenced in a study of CD4 T cells in relation to SARS-CoV-2 and coronaviruses. Before the COVID-19 pandemic, during about 2011-2019, CD4+ T cells were taken from unexposed donors. The cells were cultured for 10 days before CD4+ T cells were isolated. Profiled with immunoSEQ multiplex PCR; TCRdb holds only in-frame clones, not every one. The sample has about 21,000 clones, around three quarters seen once. Their cognate antigens are unknown. Input material: CD4+ T cells from PBMCs, cultured in vitro. The source of these receptors is a human donor in good health.

The rearrangement joins TRBV30 to TRBJ1-6; 9 bases map to TRBD1. The V gene end was trimmed by 1 base and the J gene end by 7 bases; junction bases not matched to a gene: 5. This CDR3 spans 15 amino acids. Germline V gene lookup returns CDR1 GTSNPN and CDR2 SVGIG (reference sequence). The CDR3 DNA reads as TGTGCCTGGAGTGGAAGACAGGGGGTCAATTCACCCCTCCACTTT. Its translation: CAWSGRQGVNSPLHF.

The chain uses TRBV21-1 and TRBJ2-1; the table gives TRBD1 as D, unverified against the DNA. TRBV21-1 is given as a pseudogene. This CDR3 is 16 amino acids long. The CDR3 coding sequence is TGTGCCAGCAGCAAAGATGGACAGGGGCCCCCCAATGAGCAGTTCTTC. Its protein is CASSKDGQGPPNEQFF.

J is TRBJ2-5 and V is TRBV24-1; weak D call: TRBD2 (7 bases). This CDR3 spans 14 amino acids. The V end lost 4 bases, the J end lost 4 bases, and 12 bases lay between the germline ends. The germline V gene has CDR1 KGHDR and CDR2 SFDVKD. Here the CDR3 DNA reads TGTGCCACCAGTGAGGGGGGGGCGGGAGAGACCCAGTACTTC. The encoded protein is CATSEGGAGETQYF.

This rearrangement joins TRBV14 to TRBJ2-7, with TRBD2 matching 12 bases. CDR3 length: 18 residues. Trimming took 0 bases from V and 4 from J; bases not matched to a gene: 10. Germline V CDR1 and CDR2: SGHDN, FVKESK. The CDR3, as DNA: TGTGCCAGCAGCCAAGATCCCCCTAGCGGGAGGGCCCGATACGAGCAGTACTTC. Translating it yields CASSQDPPSGRARYEQYF.

V usage is TRBV19 and J usage is TRBJ1-5; D may be TRBD1 (5 bases). Trimming removed 3 bases at V and 3 bases at J, with 18 bases between. The germline V gene has CDR1 LNHDA and CDR2 SQIVND (reference sequence). The CDR3 spans 17 residues. CDR3 bases: TGTGCCAGTAGTATGGTTTATGGAGGGGATTACAATCAGCCCCAGCATTTT. Protein product: CASSMVYGGDYNQPQHF.